The clone carrying this T cell receptor (beta chain) was found a few times. The antigen remains unidentified. Additional DNA sequences in this sample encode the identical CDR3. Method: immunoSEQ multiplex PCR; TCRdb's copy keeps in-frame clones and lacks some. Of about 150,000 clones listed, approximately 90% were seen once; the top ten hold roughly 4%. Time point: baseline pretreatment blood. Treatment here: 15 Gy SBRT to primary tumor, nephrectomy 4 weeks later. Clear cell pathology was present in this patient's renal cell carcinoma. The V and J ends lost 0 bases and 1 base respectively, with 4 bases between them. Germline-derived CDR1 and CDR2 are SGHDT and YYEEEE. This CDR3 is 13 amino acids long. The data originate from a study of radiation and T cells in renal cell carcinoma. For the study at large: Nephrectomy followed 15 Gy stereotactic body radiation by 4 weeks.

Notes on the study in general: From baseline, blood top tumor clonotypes peaked at 2 weeks post-radiation. Baseline intratumoral clonotype presence is unknown without pretreatment biopsies.

The receptor's source is a woman aged 70-85 years with renal cell carcinoma. V is TRBV5-6 and J is TRBJ1-1; D is uncertain. Sequenced material: blood, taken from a patient whose treatment included radiotherapy and nephrectomy. The CDR3, as DNA: TGTGCCAGCAGCTTGGGCAGGAACACTGAAGCTTTCTTT. Its protein product is CASSLGRNTEAFF.